The 28 T cell receptor beta chains in this list originate from one sample, sequenced in a study of blood T cell repertoires in COVID-19. Profiling relied on immunoSEQ multiplex PCR, and the TCRdb table lists in-frame clones only, not all of them. The data hold about 70,000 clones, with about 80% observed a single time. Sample: peripheral blood. These receptors all stem from a man aged 65 to 85 who had recovered from COVID-19.

The chain uses TRBV7-2 and TRBJ1-1; D is ambiguous. V was cut by 3 bases and J by 5 bases, with 13 bases left in between. Germline V gene lookup returns CDR1 SGHTA and CDR2 FQGNSA. The CDR3 runs to 14 residues. In nucleotides, the CDR3 is TGTGCCAGCAGCTTCGGGGTTTTGGGGACTGAAGCTTTCTTT. It specifies CASSFGVLGTEAFF.

The chain recombines TRBV19 with TRBJ1-4; a possible D gene is TRBD1 (6 bases). The CDR3 runs 15 residues. Per germline, CDR1 LNHDA and CDR2 SQIVND (reference sequence). Trimming pared 4 bases from V and 7 bases from J, leaving 16 bases between. DNA for the CDR3: TGTGCCAGTAGTACCCAAAGGGGGAGTCGTGAAAAACTGTTTTTT. It is translated as CASSTQRGSREKLFF.

The J gene is TRBJ2-1, the V gene TRBV4-3; 8 positions match TRBD2. Per germline, CDR1 LGHNA and CDR2 YSLEER. The CDR3 extends over 16 amino acids. J lost 7 bases, V lost 0 bases, and 8 bases had no gene match. The CDR3 DNA sequence: TGCGCCAGCAGCCAAGACTTGGGACTAGACGCGAATGAGCAGTTCTTC. Its protein product is CASSQDLGLDANEQFF.

The CDR3 DNA sequence: TGTGCCAGCAGCTTGTGGACAGCGGAGACCCAGTACTTC. Protein product: CASSLWTAETQYF. The chain recombines TRBV5-4 with TRBJ2-5, with D possibly TRBD1 on 6 matching bases. V was shortened by 1 base and J by 5 bases, with 9 bases between the two germline ends. The CDR3 loop spans 13 amino acids. Germline loops: CDR1 SGHNT, CDR2 YYREEE (reference sequence).

This chain joins TRBV19 and TRBJ2-2; D is possibly TRBD2 (5 bases). The CDR3 is 14 residues long. Germline CDR1 reads LNHDA; CDR2 reads SQIVND (reference sequence). Trimming cost V 0 bases and J 6 bases, with 8 bases left between them. CDR3 in DNA: TGTGCCAGTAGTATAGACCCGGGGTCCGGGGAGCTGTTTTTT. Its translation is CASSIDPGSGELFF.

The chain joins TRBV5-6 to TRBJ1-1; 7 bases fit TRBD1. CDR1 is SGHDT and CDR2 is YYEEEE in the germline V gene. Losses at the gene ends were 4 bases for V and 4 bases for J; bases not matched to a gene: 13. The CDR3 extends over 16 amino acids. The CDR3 DNA follows: TGTGCCAGCAGCCCTCCCCCGCTACAGGGGAGCACTGAAGCTTTCTTT. Translating it yields CASSPPPLQGSTEAFF.

The gene calls are TRBV30 and TRBJ2-3; perhaps TRBD1 as D (5 bases). This CDR3 comprises 13 residues. Germline-derived CDR1 and CDR2 are GTSNPN and SVGIG (reference sequence). Trimming shortened V by 5 bases and J by 0 bases, and 9 bases separated the two germline ends. The CDR3 DNA reads TGTGCCTGGGACAGAGTAAGCACAGATACGCAGTATTTT. It translates to CAWDRVSTDTQYF. Full variable domain (remainder filled in from reference TRBV30 and TRBJ2-3): SQTIHQWPATLVQPVGSPLSLECTVEGTSNPNLYWYRQAAGRGLQLLFYSVGIGQISSEVPQNLSASRPQDRQFILSSKKLLLSDSGFYLCAWDRVSTDTQYFGPGTRLTVL.

The chain employs TRBV6-5 and TRBJ2-1; TRBD1 matches at 7 bases. V lost 9 bases and J lost 10; bases outside the gene matches: 9. The CDR3 spans 12 residues. CDR1 and CDR2 (germline): MNHEY, SVGAGI. This chain's CDR3 is CASQYRGGEQFF. The CDR3 DNA reads as TGTGCCAGTCAGTACAGGGGTGGGGAGCAGTTCTTC.

The rearrangement links TRBV7-2 to TRBJ2-1; 7 positions agree with TRBD2. V shed 2 bases and J 13 bases; nucleotides not matched to a gene: 5. Germline V gene sequence: CDR1 SGHTA, CDR2 FQGNSA. The CDR3 covers 12 residues. The CDR3 nucleotides are TGTGCCAGCAGCTTACGAGCGGGAAGACAGTTCTTC. This sequence encodes CASSLRAGRQFF.

The chain employs TRBV5-8 and TRBJ1-4; 9 bases map to TRBD1. CDR3 length: 16 amino acids. The germline gives CDR1 SGHTS, CDR2 YDEGEE. V was clipped by 1 base and J by 8 bases; unmatched bases: 9. The chain's CDR3 is CASSLSGQGPREKLFF. CDR3 in DNA: TGTGCCAGCAGCTTGTCGGGACAGGGTCCAAGGGAAAAACTGTTTTTT.

The chain recombines TRBV7-9 with TRBJ1-1; no clear D. The V and J ends lost 1 base and 2 bases respectively, with 8 bases between them. In germline, CDR1 is SEHNR, CDR2 FQNEAQ (reference sequence). This CDR3 region has 14 residues. For the CDR3, the DNA is TGTGCCAGCAGCTTAGAAATTTTAAACACTGAAGCTTTCTTT. It yields the protein CASSLEILNTEAFF.

This chain links TRBV29-1 with TRBJ2-1; D may be TRBD1 (5 bases). The V end was cut by 6 bases, the J end by 5 bases, with 8 bases between. CDR1 and CDR2 from the germline V gene are SQVTM and ANQGSEA. The CDR3 consists of 11 residues. Written as DNA, the CDR3 is TGCAGCGTGACAGTTAACAATGAGCAGTTCTTC. Amino acid sequence: CSVTVNNEQFF.

The chain employs TRBV5-1 and TRBJ1-1; D is undetermined. The CDR3 is made up of 14 amino acids. The germline V gene has CDR1 SGHRS and CDR2 YFSETQ. Deletions cut 2 bases from V and 4 bases from J, with 12 bases between. The CDR3 protein is CASSFRLGLTEAFF. The CDR3 nucleotides are TGCGCCAGCAGCTTTCGTCTCGGTCTCACTGAAGCTTTCTTT. The entire variable domain, with the rest obtained from reference TRBV5-1 and TRBJ1-1, is as follows: KAGVTQTPRYLIKTRGQQVTLSCSPISGHRSVSWYQQTPGQGLQFLFEYFSETQRNKGNFPGRFSGRQFSNSRSEMNVSTLELGDSALYLCASSFRLGLTEAFFGQGTRLTVV.

This chain uses TRBV5-5 with TRBJ1-1; possibly TRBD1 for D (6 bases). The germline CDR1 and CDR2 sequences are SGHKS and YYEKEE (reference sequence). This CDR3 comprises 13 residues. V lost 2 bases, J lost 3 bases, and 8 bases lay in between. CDR3 in DNA: TGTGCCAGCAGCTTTAAGGGGGACACTGAAGCTTTCTTT. Its protein is CASSFKGDTEAFF.

The V gene is TRBV28, the J gene TRBJ2-7; 11 bases map to TRBD2. Germline-derived CDR1 and CDR2 are MDHEN and SYDVKM. The CDR3 is made up of 20 amino acids. The V segment lost 5 bases and the J segment 4 bases; nucleotides outside the gene matches: 22. CDR3 in amino acids: CASSLTGGLTTSGSRYEQYF. Here the CDR3 DNA reads TGTGCCAGCAGTCTCACCGGGGGGCTGACTACTAGCGGGAGTAGGTACGAGCAGTACTTC.

This clone was observed a few times. The rearrangement joins TRBV27 to TRBJ2-1; unclear D gene. The V end was cut by 0 bases, the J end by 3 bases, with 6 bases between. This CDR3 is 14 amino acids long. Germline V lookup: CDR1 MNHEY, CDR2 SMNVEV (reference sequence). CDR3 region: CASSLSAYYNEQFF. CDR3 sequence (DNA): TGTGCCAGCAGTTTATCGGCATACTACAATGAGCAGTTCTTC.

The chain links TRBV7-2 to TRBJ2-2, with a weak D call TRBD2 (5 bases). V was trimmed by 1 base and J by 9 bases, leaving 12 bases between them. Germline V gene data show CDR1 as SGHTA and CDR2 as FQGNSA. The CDR3 covers 14 residues. CDR3: CASSLVRVNWELFF. CDR3 DNA sequence: TGTGCCAGCAGCTTAGTGCGGGTCAACTGGGAGCTGTTTTTT.

The chain is built from TRBV10-1 and TRBJ2-1; D is possibly TRBD2 (6 bases). The CDR3 is 16 amino acids. Germline V gene lookup returns CDR1 WNHNN and CDR2 SYGVQD (reference sequence). Trimming shortened V by 11 bases and J by 0 bases, and 20 bases separated the two germline ends. As DNA, the CDR3 is TGCGCCGACACATCACGACGGCGGGGCTCCTACAATGAGCAGTTCTTC. This sequence encodes CADTSRRRGSYNEQFF.

The chain uses TRBV7-9 and TRBJ2-1, with 14 bases that match TRBD2. The germline V gene encodes CDR1 SEHNR and CDR2 FQNEAQ (reference sequence). This CDR3 spans 16 amino acids. After removal of 5 bases from V and 7 bases from J, the junction contained 7 bases not matched to a gene. CDR3 bases: TGTGCCAGCAGCCGCGGACTAGCGGGAGGTTGGAATGAGCAGTTCTTC. Translated: CASSRGLAGGWNEQFF.

V and J are TRBV6-5 and TRBJ2-7; TRBD1 aligns across 7 bases. The CDR3 runs to 15 residues. The trim removed 5 bases at V and 0 bases at J, leaving 7 bases unmatched. Germline-derived CDR1 and CDR2 are MNHEY and SVGAGI. The CDR3 region is CASSPITGVSYEQYF. CDR3 coding DNA: TGTGCCAGCAGTCCCATCACAGGGGTCTCCTACGAGCAGTACTTC.

V and J are TRBV28 and TRBJ1-6, with D possibly matching TRBD1 (6 bases). Trimming took 7 bases from V and 7 from J, leaving 17 bases between them. The CDR3 is made up of 15 amino acids. Germline V gives CDR1 MDHEN, CDR2 SYDVKM. For the CDR3, the DNA is TGTGCCAGCAAGGACAGCCTTAGGGTGAATTCACCCCTCCACTTT. Amino acids: CASKDSLRVNSPLHF. Full variable domain (outside the CDR3, taken from reference TRBV28 and TRBJ1-6): DVKVTQSSRYLVKRTGEKVFLECVQDMDHENMFWYRQDPGLGLRLIYFSYDVKMKEKGDIPEGYSVSREKKERFSLILESASTNQTSMYLCASKDSLRVNSPLHFGNGTRLTVT.

This clone was observed a few times. The chain uses TRBV2 and TRBJ1-3; D may be TRBD1 (5 bases). Looked up from germline, CDR1 is SNHLY and CDR2 is FYNNEI. This CDR3 has 14 amino acids. V shed 8 bases and J shed 0 bases, with 11 bases lying between them. CDR3 DNA: TGTGCCAGCTTTACAGGCCTCTCTGGAAACACCATATATTTT. As protein: CASFTGLSGNTIYF.

DNA for the CDR3: TGTGCCAGCAATAGGGACAGGGCTGGAAACACCATATATTTT. Protein: CASNRDRAGNTIYF. The chain employs TRBV6-5 and TRBJ1-3; TRBD1 matches at 9 bases. CDR1 and CDR2 from the germline V gene are MNHEY and SVGAGI. The CDR3 has 14 residues. Germline trimming cut 7 bases from V and 2 bases from J; bases unmatched to any gene: 3.

This chain connects TRBV4-3 to TRBJ2-2; 7 positions agree with TRBD2. The CDR3 has 15 residues. Germline V gives CDR1 LGHNA, CDR2 YSLEER. V lost 1 base and J lost 5; bases outside the gene matches: 4. The CDR3 is CASSQGSGGTGELFF. In nucleotides, the CDR3 is TGCGCCAGCAGCCAAGGTTCGGGAGGAACCGGGGAGCTGTTTTTT.

This clone occurred a few times. Written as DNA, the CDR3 is TGTGCCTGGAGGAGAGCGGGAGGAAACGAGCAGTACTTC. It yields the protein CAWRRAGGNEQYF. The chain recombines TRBV30 with TRBJ2-7, with 9 bases lining up with TRBD2. V gave up 3 bases and J gave up 5 bases; unmatched junction bases: 5. The CDR3 totals 13 residues. Germline CDR1 reads GTSNPN; CDR2 reads SVGIG (reference sequence).

The J gene is TRBJ1-2, the V gene TRBV6-5; 7 bases are shared with TRBD1. The CDR3 has 14 amino acids. The trim removed 0 bases at V and 7 bases at J, leaving 5 bases unmatched. In germline, CDR1 is MNHEY, CDR2 SVGAGI. In DNA form, the CDR3 reads TGTGCCAGCAGTTACTCGAACAGGGGCGGTGGCTACACCTTC. As protein: CASSYSNRGGGYTF.

This clone has just a few counts. This chain links TRBV7-3 with TRBJ2-1, with D possibly being TRBD2 (7 bases). This CDR3 comprises 17 residues. Germline V gives CDR1 SGHTA, CDR2 FQGTGA. The ends were cut back, 4 bases at V and 2 bases at J, with 18 bases in the middle. CDR3 loop: CASSYHLRGATYNEQFF. The CDR3 DNA reads as TGTGCCAGCAGCTACCATTTACGGGGGGCCACCTACAATGAGCAGTTCTTC.

This clone was counted a few times. The rearrangement joins TRBV29-1 to TRBJ1-1; 7 positions agree with TRBD1. Unmatched junction bases numbered 3, after V lost 7 bases and J lost 4 bases. The length of the CDR3 is 11 residues. Germline V CDR1 and CDR2: SQVTM, ANQGSEA. CDR3 DNA sequence: TGCAGCGGGGCAGGGGGCACTGAAGCTTTCTTT. Translated, it gives CSGAGGTEAFF.